This passage covers 4 T cell receptor beta chains from one sample sequenced in a study of PD-1 blockade in classical Hodgkin lymphoma. All patients relapsed after autologous stem cell transplantation, and brentuximab vedotin exposure varied. Thawed PBMCs were the source of CD4+ T cells, purified by magnetic negative selection. Clones were read by immunoSEQ multiplex PCR, and TCRdb kept only the in-frame ones, dropping some. The sample lists thousands of clones; 77% were seen once. The source was CD4+ T cells from blood, collected at baseline. All receptors come from a human donor with classical Hodgkin lymphoma.

The chain links TRBV18 to TRBJ2-3; D possibly corresponds to TRBD1 (5 bases). Trimming shortened V by 3 bases and J by 4 bases, and 14 bases separated the two germline ends. CDR3 length: 15 residues. Germline V gives CDR1 KGHSH, CDR2 LQKENI. The CDR3 loop reads CASSPTVVGADTQYF. The CDR3 coding sequence is TGTGCCAGCTCACCCACCGTCGTAGGGGCAGATACGCAGTATTTT.

V and J are TRBV6-5 and TRBJ2-5, with TRBD2 matching 8 bases. The CDR3 totals 12 residues. Trimming took 8 bases from V and 4 from J; bases not matched to a gene: 3. The V gene's germline CDR1 is MNHEY and CDR2 SVGAGI. CDR3 in DNA: TGTGCCAGCCGTAGCGGGGTAGAGACCCAGTACTTC. Its protein is CASRSGVETQYF.

This chain joins TRBV7-9 and TRBJ1-2; D is perhaps TRBD1 (5 bases). CDR3 length: 15 amino acids. Trimming shortened V by 1 base and J by 0 bases, and 9 bases separated the two germline ends. In germline, CDR1 is SEHNR, CDR2 FQNEAQ (reference sequence). The CDR3 region has the DNA TGTGCCAGCAGCTTAGTCCTGGGACCTAACTATGGCTACACCTTC. This codes for CASSLVLGPNYGYTF. The variable domain in full, completed from reference TRBV7-9 and TRBJ1-2, reads DTGVSQNPRHKITKRGQNVTFRCDPISEHNRLYWYRQTLGQGPEFLTYFQNEAQLEKSRLLSDRFSAERPKGSFSTLEIQRTEQGDSAMYLCASSLVLGPNYGYTFGSGTRLTVV.

This clone has a single count. The genes are TRBV4-3 and TRBJ2-3; D remains unclear. The CDR3 contains 13 residues. Germline V gene data show CDR1 as LGHNA and CDR2 as YSLEER. Trimming removed 4 bases at V and 0 bases at J, with 5 bases between. The CDR3 region has the DNA TGCGCCAGCAGCCCCAGTAGCACAGATACGCAGTATTTT. This gives the protein CASSPSSTDTQYF.